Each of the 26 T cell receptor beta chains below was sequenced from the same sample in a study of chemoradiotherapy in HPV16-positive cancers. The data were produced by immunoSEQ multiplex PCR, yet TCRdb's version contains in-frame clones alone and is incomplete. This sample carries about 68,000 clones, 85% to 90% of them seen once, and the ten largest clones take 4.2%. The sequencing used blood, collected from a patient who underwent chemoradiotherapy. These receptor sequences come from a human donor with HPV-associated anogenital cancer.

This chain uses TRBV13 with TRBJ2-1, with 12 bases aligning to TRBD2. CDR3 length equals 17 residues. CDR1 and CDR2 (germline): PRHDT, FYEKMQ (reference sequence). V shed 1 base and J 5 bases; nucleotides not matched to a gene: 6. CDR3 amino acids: CASSLAPGLAGNNEQFF. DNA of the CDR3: TGTGCCAGCAGCTTAGCCCCGGGACTAGCGGGCAACAATGAGCAGTTCTTC. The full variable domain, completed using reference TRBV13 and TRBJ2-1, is AAGVIQSPRHLIKEKRETATLKCYPIPRHDTVYWYQQGPGQDPQFLISFYEKMQSDKGSIPDRFSAQQFSDYHSELNMSSLELGDSALYFCASSLAPGLAGNNEQFFGPGTRLTVL.

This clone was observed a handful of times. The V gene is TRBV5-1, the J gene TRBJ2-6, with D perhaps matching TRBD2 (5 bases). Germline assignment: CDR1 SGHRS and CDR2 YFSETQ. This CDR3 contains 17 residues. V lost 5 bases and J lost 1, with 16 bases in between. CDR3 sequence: CASSKTNQDSGANVLTF. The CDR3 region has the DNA TGCGCCAGCAGTAAGACTAATCAGGATTCTGGGGCCAACGTCCTGACTTTC.

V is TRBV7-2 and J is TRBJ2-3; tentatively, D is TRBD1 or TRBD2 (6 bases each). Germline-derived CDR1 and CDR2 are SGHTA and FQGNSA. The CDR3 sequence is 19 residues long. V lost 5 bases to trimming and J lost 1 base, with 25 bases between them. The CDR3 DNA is TGTGCCAGCAGCCCTCCGCCGTATCGGGCGAGGGGGGGCACAGATACGCAGTATTTT. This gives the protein CASSPPPYRARGGTDTQYF.

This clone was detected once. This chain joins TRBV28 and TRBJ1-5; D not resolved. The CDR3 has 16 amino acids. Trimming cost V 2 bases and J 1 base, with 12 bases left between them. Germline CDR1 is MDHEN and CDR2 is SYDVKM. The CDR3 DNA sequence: TGTGCCAGCAGTTTAGGTACCTCGAGGAGCAATCAGCCCCAGCATTTT. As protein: CASSLGTSRSNQPQHF. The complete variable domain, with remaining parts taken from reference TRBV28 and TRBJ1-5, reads DVKVTQSSRYLVKRTGEKVFLECVQDMDHENMFWYRQDPGLGLRLIYFSYDVKMKEKGDIPEGYSVSREKKERFSLILESASTNQTSMYLCASSLGTSRSNQPQHFGDGTRLSIL.

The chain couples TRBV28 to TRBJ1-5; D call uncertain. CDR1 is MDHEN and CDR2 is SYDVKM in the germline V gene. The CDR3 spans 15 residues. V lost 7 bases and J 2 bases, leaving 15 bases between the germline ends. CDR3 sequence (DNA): TGTGCCAGCAACGAGCGGGGATGGGGCAATCAGCCCCAGCATTTT. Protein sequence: CASNERGWGNQPQHF.

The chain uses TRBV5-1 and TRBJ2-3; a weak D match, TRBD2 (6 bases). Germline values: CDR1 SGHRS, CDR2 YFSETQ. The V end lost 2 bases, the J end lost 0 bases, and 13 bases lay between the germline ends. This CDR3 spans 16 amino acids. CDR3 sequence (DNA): TGCGCCAGCAGCTTTTCTTTGGGGGGAAGCACAGATACGCAGTATTTT. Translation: CASSFSLGGSTDTQYF.

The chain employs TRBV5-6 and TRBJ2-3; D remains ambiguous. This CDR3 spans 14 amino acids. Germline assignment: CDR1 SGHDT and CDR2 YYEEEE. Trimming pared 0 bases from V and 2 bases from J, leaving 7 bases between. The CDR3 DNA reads TGTGCCAGCAGCTTGGTTGGCCCCACAGATACGCAGTATTTT. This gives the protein CASSLVGPTDTQYF. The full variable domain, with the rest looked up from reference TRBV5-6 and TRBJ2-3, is DAGVTQSPTHLIKTRGQQVTLRCSPKSGHDTVSWYQQALGQGPQFIFQYYEEEERQRGNFPDRFSGHQFPNYSSELNVNALLLGDSALYLCASSLVGPTDTQYFGPGTRLTVL.

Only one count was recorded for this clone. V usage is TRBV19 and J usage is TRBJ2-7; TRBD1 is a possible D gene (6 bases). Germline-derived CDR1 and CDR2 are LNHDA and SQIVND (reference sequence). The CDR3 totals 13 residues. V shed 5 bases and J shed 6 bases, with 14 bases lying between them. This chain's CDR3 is CASSSQTGIEQYF. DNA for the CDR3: TGTGCCAGTAGTTCCCAGACAGGAATCGAGCAGTACTTC.

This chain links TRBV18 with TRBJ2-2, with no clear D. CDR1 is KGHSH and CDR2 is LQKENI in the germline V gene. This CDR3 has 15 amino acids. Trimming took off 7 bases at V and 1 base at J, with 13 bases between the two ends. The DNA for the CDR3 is TGTGCCAGCTATACCGGAGTCGGGAACACCGGGGAGCTGTTTTTT. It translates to CASYTGVGNTGELFF.

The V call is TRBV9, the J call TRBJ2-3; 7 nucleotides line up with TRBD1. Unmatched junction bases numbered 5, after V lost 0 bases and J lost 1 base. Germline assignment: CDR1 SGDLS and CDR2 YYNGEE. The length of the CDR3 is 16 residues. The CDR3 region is CASSVGQGGGTDTQYF. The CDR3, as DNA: TGTGCCAGCAGCGTAGGACAGGGTGGTGGCACAGATACGCAGTATTTT. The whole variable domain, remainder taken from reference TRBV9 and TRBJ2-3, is DSGVTQTPKHLITATGQRVTLRCSPRSGDLSVYWYQQSLDQGLQFLIQYYNGEERAKGNILERFSAQQFPDLHSELNLSSLELGDSALYFCASSVGQGGGTDTQYFGPGTRLTVL.

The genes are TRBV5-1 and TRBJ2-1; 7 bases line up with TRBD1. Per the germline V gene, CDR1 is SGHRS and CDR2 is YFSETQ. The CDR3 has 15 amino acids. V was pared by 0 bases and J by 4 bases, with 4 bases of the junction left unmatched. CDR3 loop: CASSLVQGSYNEQFF. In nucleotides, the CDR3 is TGCGCCAGCAGCTTGGTACAGGGGAGTTACAATGAGCAGTTCTTC.

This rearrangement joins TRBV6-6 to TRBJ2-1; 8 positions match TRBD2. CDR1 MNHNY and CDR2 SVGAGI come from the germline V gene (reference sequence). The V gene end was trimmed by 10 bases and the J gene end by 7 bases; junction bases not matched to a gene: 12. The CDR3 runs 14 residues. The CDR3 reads CATTGTSRNNEQFF. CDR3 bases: TGTGCCACAACCGGGACTAGTAGGAATAATGAGCAGTTCTTC.

The CDR3 loop reads CASNRGFDEQYF. The CDR3 DNA reads as TGTGCCAGCAATCGGGGGTTTGACGAGCAGTACTTC. The chain employs TRBV28 and TRBJ2-7, with D possibly matching TRBD2 (6 bases). CDR3 length: 12 amino acids. V lost 7 bases, J lost 5 bases, and 12 bases lay in between. The germline V gene encodes CDR1 MDHEN and CDR2 SYDVKM.

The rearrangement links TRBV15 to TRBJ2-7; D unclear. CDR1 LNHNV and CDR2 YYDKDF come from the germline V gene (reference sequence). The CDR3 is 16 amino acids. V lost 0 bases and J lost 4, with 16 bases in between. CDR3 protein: CATSREDRIPSYEQYF. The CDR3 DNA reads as TGTGCCACCAGCAGAGAAGATAGAATCCCCTCTTACGAGCAGTACTTC.

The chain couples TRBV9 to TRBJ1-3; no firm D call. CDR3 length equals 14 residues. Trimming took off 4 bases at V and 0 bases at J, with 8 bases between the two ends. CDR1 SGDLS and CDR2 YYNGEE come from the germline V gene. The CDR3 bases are TGTGCCAGCAGCCCTAGCTCCTCTGGAAACACCATATATTTT. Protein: CASSPSSSGNTIYF.

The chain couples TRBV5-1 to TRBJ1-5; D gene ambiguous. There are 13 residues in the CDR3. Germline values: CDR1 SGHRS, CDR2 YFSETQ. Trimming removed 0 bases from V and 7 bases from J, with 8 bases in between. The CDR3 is CASSLGTRQPQHF. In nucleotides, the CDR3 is TGCGCCAGCAGCTTGGGGACTAGGCAGCCCCAGCATTTT.

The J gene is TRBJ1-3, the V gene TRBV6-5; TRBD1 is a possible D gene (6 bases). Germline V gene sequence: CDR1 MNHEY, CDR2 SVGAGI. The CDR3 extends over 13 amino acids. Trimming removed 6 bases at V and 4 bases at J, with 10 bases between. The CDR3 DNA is TGTGCCAGCAGGTGGACAGAAGGAAACACCATATATTTT. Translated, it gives CASRWTEGNTIYF.

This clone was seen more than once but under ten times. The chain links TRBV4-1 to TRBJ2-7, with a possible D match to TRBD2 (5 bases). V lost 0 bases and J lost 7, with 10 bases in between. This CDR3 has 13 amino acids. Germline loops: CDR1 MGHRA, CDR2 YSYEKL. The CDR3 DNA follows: TGCGCCAGCAGCCAAGACAGAGGGTGGGAGCAGTACTTC. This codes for CASSQDRGWEQYF.

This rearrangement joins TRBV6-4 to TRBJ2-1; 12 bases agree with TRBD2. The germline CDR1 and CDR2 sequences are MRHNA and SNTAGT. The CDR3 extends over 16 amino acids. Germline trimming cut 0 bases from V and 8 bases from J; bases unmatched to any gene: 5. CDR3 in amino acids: CASSDSLAGGRDEQFF. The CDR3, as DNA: TGTGCCAGCAGTGACTCACTAGCGGGGGGCCGGGATGAGCAGTTCTTC.

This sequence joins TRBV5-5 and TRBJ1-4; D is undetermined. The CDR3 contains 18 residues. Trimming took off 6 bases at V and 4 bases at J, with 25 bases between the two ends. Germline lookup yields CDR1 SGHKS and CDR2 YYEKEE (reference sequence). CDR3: CASTAGGRGIEVNEKLFF. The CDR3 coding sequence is TGTGCCAGCACCGCCGGCGGCCGCGGGATAGAAGTTAATGAAAAACTGTTTTTT.

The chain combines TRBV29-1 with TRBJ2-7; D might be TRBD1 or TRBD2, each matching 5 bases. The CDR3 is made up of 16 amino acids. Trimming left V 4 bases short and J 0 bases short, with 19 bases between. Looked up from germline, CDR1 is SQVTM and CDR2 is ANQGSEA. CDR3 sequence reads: CSVVGTSPVSSYEQYF. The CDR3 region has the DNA TGCAGCGTTGTAGGGACCTCGCCCGTCAGCTCCTACGAGCAGTACTTC.

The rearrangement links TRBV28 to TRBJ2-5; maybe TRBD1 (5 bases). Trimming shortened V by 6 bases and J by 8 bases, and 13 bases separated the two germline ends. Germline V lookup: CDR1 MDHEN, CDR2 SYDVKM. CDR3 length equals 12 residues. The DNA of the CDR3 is TGTGCCAGCAGCCGACCGCAGGGAACCCAGTACTTC. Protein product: CASSRPQGTQYF.

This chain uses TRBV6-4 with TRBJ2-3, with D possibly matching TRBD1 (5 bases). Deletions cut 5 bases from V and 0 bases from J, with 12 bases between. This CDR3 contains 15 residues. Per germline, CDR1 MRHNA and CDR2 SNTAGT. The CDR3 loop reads CASSFFQGSTDTQYF. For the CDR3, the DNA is TGTGCCAGCAGTTTCTTCCAGGGTAGCACAGATACGCAGTATTTT.

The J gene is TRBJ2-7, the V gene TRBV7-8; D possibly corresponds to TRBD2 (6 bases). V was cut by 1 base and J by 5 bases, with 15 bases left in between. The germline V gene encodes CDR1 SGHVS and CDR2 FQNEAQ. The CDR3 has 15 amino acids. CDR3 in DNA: TGTGCCAGCAGCTTAGAGGACACGCGCGGGGACGAGCAGTACTTC. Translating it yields CASSLEDTRGDEQYF.

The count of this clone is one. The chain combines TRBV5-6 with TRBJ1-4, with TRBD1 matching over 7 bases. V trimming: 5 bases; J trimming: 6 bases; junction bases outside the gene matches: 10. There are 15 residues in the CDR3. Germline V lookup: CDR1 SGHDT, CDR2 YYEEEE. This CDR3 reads CASRGLQGNHEKLFF. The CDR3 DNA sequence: TGTGCCAGCAGGGGACTACAGGGGAATCATGAAAAACTGTTTTTT.

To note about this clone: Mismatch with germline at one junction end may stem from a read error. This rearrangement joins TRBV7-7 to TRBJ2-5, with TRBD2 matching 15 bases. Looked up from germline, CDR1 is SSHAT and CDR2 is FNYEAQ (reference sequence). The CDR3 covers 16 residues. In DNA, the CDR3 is TGTGCTAGCAGCCAAGGACTAGCGGGAGGGCGGGAGACCCAGTACTTC. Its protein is CASSQGLAGGRETQYF.